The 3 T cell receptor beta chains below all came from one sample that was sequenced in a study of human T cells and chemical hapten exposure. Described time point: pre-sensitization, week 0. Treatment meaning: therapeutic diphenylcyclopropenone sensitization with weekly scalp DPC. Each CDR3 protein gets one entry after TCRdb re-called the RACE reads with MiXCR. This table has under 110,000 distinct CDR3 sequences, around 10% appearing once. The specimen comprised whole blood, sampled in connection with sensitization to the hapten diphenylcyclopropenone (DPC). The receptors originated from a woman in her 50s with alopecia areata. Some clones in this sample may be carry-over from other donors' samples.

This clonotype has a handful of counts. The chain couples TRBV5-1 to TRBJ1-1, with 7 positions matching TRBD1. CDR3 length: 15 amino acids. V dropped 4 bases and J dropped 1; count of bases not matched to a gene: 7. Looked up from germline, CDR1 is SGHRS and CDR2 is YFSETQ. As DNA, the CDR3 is TGCGCCAGCAGCCACAGGGGAGCCAGGAACACTGAAGCTTTCTTT. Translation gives CASSHRGARNTEAFF.

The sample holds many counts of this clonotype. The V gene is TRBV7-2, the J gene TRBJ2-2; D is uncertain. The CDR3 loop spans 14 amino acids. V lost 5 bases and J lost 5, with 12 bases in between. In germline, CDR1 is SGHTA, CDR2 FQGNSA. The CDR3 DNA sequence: TGTGCCAGCAGCCCGGTTCACGGGACCGGGGAGCTGTTTTTT. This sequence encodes CASSPVHGTGELFF.

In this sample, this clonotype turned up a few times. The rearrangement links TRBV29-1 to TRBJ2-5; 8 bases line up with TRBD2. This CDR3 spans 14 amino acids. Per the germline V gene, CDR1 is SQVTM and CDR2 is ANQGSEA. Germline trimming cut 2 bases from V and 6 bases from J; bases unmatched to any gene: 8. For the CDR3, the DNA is TGCAGCGTTGAACCAGCGGGAGATGTAAAGACCCAGTACTTC. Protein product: CSVEPAGDVKTQYF.